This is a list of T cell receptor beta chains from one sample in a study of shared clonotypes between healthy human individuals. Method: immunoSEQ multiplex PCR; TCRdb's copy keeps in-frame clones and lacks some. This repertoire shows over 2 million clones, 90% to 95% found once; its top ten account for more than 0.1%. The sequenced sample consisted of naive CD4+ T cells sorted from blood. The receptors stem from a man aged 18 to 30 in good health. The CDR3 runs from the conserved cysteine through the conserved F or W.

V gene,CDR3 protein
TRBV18,CASSPQAGITGELFF
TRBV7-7,CASSLTQPAASGRTGELFF
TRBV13,CASSQSLGGYTF
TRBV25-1,CASSDVLSTYSYEQYF
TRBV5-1,CASRMGLAVGDEQFF
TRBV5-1,CASSLEGFHNSPLHF
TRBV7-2,CASSWQVGGELFF
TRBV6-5,CASSFQDRRRGYTF
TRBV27,CASEGNNEQFF
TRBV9,CASSPQTGRFSGNTIYF
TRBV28,CASSSEGLGYNEQFF
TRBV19,CASSSGTVNQPQHF
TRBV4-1,CASSQVPPTGVGGYTF
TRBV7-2,CASSPHGKGIEQYF
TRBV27,CASSSWDRDYNEQFF
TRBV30,CAWSGGAADTQYF
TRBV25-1,CASSGRSYEQYF
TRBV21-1,CASSKTGTPYNEQFF
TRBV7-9,CASSLNHGTDTQYF
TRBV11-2,CASSPGGNSDYEQYF
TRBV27,CASRGQGAGNYGYTF
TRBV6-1,CASSVKGADSPLHF
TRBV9,CASSVGQGIDNYGYTF
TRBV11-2,CASSLEGGSAGELFF
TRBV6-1,CASRGGRGEQYF
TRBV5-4,CASSFRLAGGGANVLTF
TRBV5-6,CASSGRGAQPQHF
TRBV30,CAWNPSYANTGELFF
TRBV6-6,CASRRREGFGNYEQYF
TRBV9,CASSPSPGDGNSPLHF
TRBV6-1,CASRRTHNEKLFF
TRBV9,CASSPPSGAVTGELFF
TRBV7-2,CASSLLNTGELFF
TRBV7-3,CASSLTGLENEQFF
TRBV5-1,CASSLKTDTQYF
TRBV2,CASTRAGQVPGEQYF
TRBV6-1,CASSEGPSRDGVF
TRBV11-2,CASSLVASGANTGELFF
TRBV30,CAWRHRGHNEQFF
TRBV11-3,CASSLDPPGQGAGYGYTF
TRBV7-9,CASSYVAGLWTISGNTIYF
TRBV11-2,CASSMSGGSLLNTQYF
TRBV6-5,CASSSPIGHGELFF
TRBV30,CAWSVRVINSPLHF
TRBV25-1,CASSESDRGYGYTF
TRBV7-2,CASSFAQDYYGYTF
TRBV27,CASSSRGLTEAFF
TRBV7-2,CASSRHEVDKRAEQYF
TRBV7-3,CASSFLSGGPYEQYF
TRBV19,CASSIDPASSYEQYF
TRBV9,CASSPGQGYEQYF